Following are 25 T cell receptor beta chains from one sample sequenced in a study of blood T cell repertoires in COVID-19. The protocol was immunoSEQ multiplex PCR, while the TCRdb copy is restricted to in-frame clones and leaves out a portion. The sample holds under 400,000 clones, about 86% seen once. The sample consisted of PBMCs or T cells enriched from blood (not recorded which). Receptors were obtained from a woman aged 40 to 55 with acute COVID-19.

This rearrangement joins TRBV7-3 to TRBJ2-5; TRBD1 matches 9 bases. Germline trimming cut 4 bases from V and 3 bases from J; bases unmatched to any gene: 3. The CDR3 extends over 14 amino acids. The germline gives CDR1 SGHTA, CDR2 FQGTGA. Here the CDR3 DNA reads TGTGCCAGCAGCTCCACAGGGGGCAAAGAGACCCAGTACTTC. It translates to CASSSTGGKETQYF.

The chain combines TRBV4-1 with TRBJ1-5; D unresolved. The CDR3 has 16 amino acids. The V gene lost 4 bases and the J gene lost 0 bases, with 13 bases spanning the gap. The germline V gene encodes CDR1 MGHRA and CDR2 YSYEKL. CDR3 in DNA: TGCGCCAGCAGCCGGGGTCCGGGAGATAGCAATCAGCCCCAGCATTTT. It yields the protein CASSRGPGDSNQPQHF.

This chain uses TRBV5-5 with TRBJ2-3, with D maybe TRBD2 (6 bases). From germline, CDR1 is SGHKS and CDR2 YYEKEE (reference sequence). The CDR3 length is 12 residues. V dropped 1 base and J dropped 7 bases, with 7 bases sitting between them. DNA of the CDR3: TGTGCCAGCAGCTTGCGGGGGAATACGCAGTATTTT. It yields the protein CASSLRGNTQYF.

The chain has TRBV6-2 or TRBV6-3 and TRBJ1-2; perhaps TRBD1 as D (6 bases). This CDR3 region has 15 residues. V lost 2 bases and J 0 bases, leaving 10 bases between the germline ends. In germline, CDR1 is MNHEY, CDR2 SVGEGT. CDR3 sequence: CASSYGQPSNYGYTF. DNA for the CDR3: TGTGCCAGCAGTTACGGACAGCCCTCTAACTATGGCTACACCTTC.

The V and J genes are TRBV5-1 and TRBJ1-4, with D hard to call. The CDR3 spans 15 residues. Trimming stripped 4 bases from V and 4 bases from J, with 14 bases between. Per the germline V gene, CDR1 is SGHRS and CDR2 is YFSETQ. CDR3 coding DNA: TGCGCCAGCAGCCCAACCGGGATAAATAATGAAAAACTGTTTTTT. Translated, it gives CASSPTGINNEKLFF.

The chain couples TRBV5-1 to TRBJ1-3; 9 bases line up with TRBD1. The CDR3 sequence is 15 residues long. CDR1 and CDR2 (germline): SGHRS, YFSETQ. With 0 bases clipped from V and 8 bases from J, the junction kept 6 bases outside the gene matches. CDR3 amino acids: CASSLAGDRADTIYF. CDR3 DNA sequence: TGCGCCAGCAGCTTGGCCGGGGACAGGGCGGACACCATATATTTT.

The chain is built from TRBV2 and TRBJ2-1; tentative D call: TRBD2 (6 bases). The CDR3 has 13 residues. Trimming removed 4 bases at V and 7 bases at J, with 11 bases between. The germline V gene has CDR1 SNHLY and CDR2 FYNNEI. CDR3 DNA: TGTGCCAGCAGTGCCAGACTAGGAAATGAGCAGTTCTTC. This sequence encodes CASSARLGNEQFF.

V is TRBV7-3 and J is TRBJ2-1; 7 bases agree with TRBD2. Trimming cost V 3 bases and J 8 bases; bases outside gene matches: 7. The CDR3 extends over 14 amino acids. The V gene's germline CDR1 is SGHTA and CDR2 FQGTGA. CDR3 sequence (DNA): TGTGCCAGCAGCTTTGGGGGAGGGTATGATGAGCAGTTCTTC. Residues: CASSFGGGYDEQFF. The complete variable domain, with remaining parts taken from reference TRBV7-3 and TRBJ2-1, reads GAGVSQTPSNKVTEKGKYVELRCDPISGHTALYWYRQSLGQGPEFLIYFQGTGAADDSGLPNDRFFAVRPEGSVSTLKIQRTERGDSAVYLCASSFGGGYDEQFFGPGTRLTVL.

V and J are TRBV11-2 and TRBJ2-1, with 9 bases fitting TRBD2. The CDR3 is 14 residues long. The J segment lost 7 bases and the V segment lost 5 bases, leaving 6 bases of the junction unmatched. Germline CDR1 is SGHAT and CDR2 is FQNNGV. DNA of the CDR3: TGTGCCAGCAGCAAAAGCGGGGGGACGAATGAGCAGTTCTTC. Residues: CASSKSGGTNEQFF.

The chain recombines TRBV6-2 or TRBV6-3 with TRBJ2-7; D might be TRBD2 (5 bases). Germline lookup yields CDR1 MNHEY and CDR2 SVGEGT. V shed 6 bases and J shed 6 bases, with 12 bases lying between them. This CDR3 region has 12 residues. The CDR3 loop reads CASSLSEGEQYF. As DNA, the CDR3 is TGTGCCAGCAGCCTCTCTGAGGGCGAGCAGTACTTC.

The rearrangement joins TRBV7-8 to TRBJ1-1; 8 bases line up with TRBD1. Looked up from germline, CDR1 is SGHVS and CDR2 is FQNEAQ. Trimming cost V 4 bases and J 8 bases; bases outside gene matches: 9. The CDR3 spans 14 residues. The CDR3 DNA reads as TGTGCCAGCAGCTCCGCTCATCGGACAGGGGAAGCTTTCTTT. Amino acid sequence: CASSSAHRTGEAFF.

This chain connects TRBV5-6 to TRBJ2-1; D might be TRBD1 (6 bases). Germline-derived CDR1 and CDR2 are SGHDT and YYEEEE. The CDR3 loop spans 15 amino acids. V dropped 4 bases and J dropped 6 bases, with 17 bases sitting between them. In nucleotides, the CDR3 is TGTGCCAGCAGCCTGCAAGGCCCCAGGGGCAATGAGCAGTTCTTC. Encoded protein: CASSLQGPRGNEQFF.

The V call is TRBV11-2, the J call TRBJ2-2; 8 bases match TRBD2. The germline V gene has CDR1 SGHAT and CDR2 FQNNGV. After removal of 2 bases from V and 4 bases from J, the junction contained 6 bases not matched to a gene. The CDR3 sequence is 16 residues long. For the CDR3, the DNA is TGTGCCAGCAGCTTATTTGCTAGCGGGCTCACCGGGGAGCTGTTTTTT. Protein product: CASSLFASGLTGELFF. Together with reference TRBV11-2 and TRBJ2-2, the CDR3 gives the full variable domain: EAGVAQSPRYKIIEKRQSVAFWCNPISGHATLYWYQQILGQGPKLLIQFQNNGVVDDSQLPKDRFSAERLKGVDSTLKIQPAKLEDSAVYLCASSLFASGLTGELFFGEGSRLTVL.

As regards this clone: At one end the junction does not follow the germline gene, possibly because of a read error. V is TRBV28 and J is TRBJ2-7, with D perhaps TRBD1 (6 bases). The CDR3 spans 12 residues. Germline CDR1 MDHEN, CDR2 SYDVKM. The CDR3 spells CASSLLEGQSVF. The CDR3 DNA follows: TGTGCCAGCAGTTTACTCGAGGGACAATCGGTCTTC.

The chain joins TRBV5-1 to TRBJ1-1; TRBD1 agrees at 7 bases. Losses at the gene ends were 4 bases for V and 1 base for J; bases not matched to a gene: 7. The CDR3 loop spans 15 amino acids. The germline CDR1 and CDR2 sequences are SGHRS and YFSETQ. Written as DNA, the CDR3 is TGCGCCAGCAGCCCGGGGGACAGAGAGAACACTGAAGCTTTCTTT. It encodes CASSPGDRENTEAFF. Filled out from reference TRBV5-1 and TRBJ1-1, the complete variable domain reads KAGVTQTPRYLIKTRGQQVTLSCSPISGHRSVSWYQQTPGQGLQFLFEYFSETQRNKGNFPGRFSGRQFSNSRSEMNVSTLELGDSALYLCASSPGDRENTEAFFGQGTRLTVV.

The gene calls are TRBV9 and TRBJ2-7; possibly TRBD1 for D (6 bases). CDR3 length: 15 residues. The ends were cut back, 0 bases at V and 7 bases at J, with 17 bases in the middle. Germline lookup yields CDR1 SGDLS and CDR2 YYNGEE. CDR3 bases: TGTGCCAGCAGCGTAGGACTCCAGGGGTCGGAAGAGCAGTACTTC. Protein product: CASSVGLQGSEEQYF.

The chain carries TRBV5-6 and TRBJ1-6, with D unresolved. The CDR3 is made up of 14 amino acids. V lost 0 bases and J lost 7, with 8 bases in between. Germline V CDR1 and CDR2: SGHDT, YYEEEE. The CDR3 bases are TGTGCCAGCAGCTTGGGTTCCAAAAATTCACCCCTCCACTTT. It is translated as CASSLGSKNSPLHF.

This rearrangement joins TRBV7-8 to TRBJ1-6; weak D call: TRBD1 (5 bases). The germline gives CDR1 SGHVS, CDR2 FQNEAQ. The V and J ends lost 2 bases and 8 bases respectively, with 13 bases between them. The CDR3 consists of 15 residues. CDR3 sequence reads: CASSLLAGGDSPLHF. The CDR3 nucleotides read TGTGCCAGCAGCTTACTAGCGGGGGGGGATTCACCCCTCCACTTT.

V gene TRBV18 combines with J gene TRBJ1-5; D remains ambiguous. Trimming took 0 bases from V and 0 from J, leaving 6 bases between them. Germline V gene data show CDR1 as KGHSH and CDR2 as LQKENI. This CDR3 is 15 amino acids long. This CDR3 reads CASSPPGGSNQPQHF. DNA of the CDR3: TGTGCCAGCTCACCACCCGGCGGTAGCAATCAGCCCCAGCATTTT.

This sequence joins TRBV27 and TRBJ2-7; 7 bases are a match to TRBD1. CDR1 MNHEY and CDR2 SMNVEV come from the germline V gene (reference sequence). The V gene end was trimmed by 2 bases and the J gene end by 3 bases; junction bases not matched to a gene: 16. This CDR3 comprises 18 residues. The CDR3 loop reads CASSLRGHPGWENYEQYF. The CDR3 bases are TGTGCCAGCAGTTTAAGGGGGCACCCAGGATGGGAAAACTACGAGCAGTACTTC.

V usage is TRBV5-1 and J usage is TRBJ1-2, with no clear D. The CDR3 spans 15 residues. Per germline, CDR1 SGHRS and CDR2 YFSETQ. Trimming took off 0 bases at V and 5 bases at J, with 14 bases between the two ends. The CDR3 spells CASSLDAAAMYGYTF. The DNA for the CDR3 is TGCGCCAGCAGCTTGGATGCGGCGGCGATGTATGGCTACACCTTC.

The chain employs TRBV5-4 and TRBJ2-7; 8 nucleotides align to TRBD1. Germline V gene sequence: CDR1 SGHNT, CDR2 YYREEE (reference sequence). Germline trimming cut 2 bases from V and 2 bases from J; bases unmatched to any gene: 6. The length of the CDR3 is 15 residues. The CDR3 nucleotides read TGTGCCAGCAGCTTTAGACAGGGGCCTGCCTACGAGCAGTACTTC. Translation: CASSFRQGPAYEQYF.

This clone came up a few times. The rearrangement uses TRBV5-4 and TRBJ1-1; 7 nucleotides agree with TRBD1. This CDR3 is built from 14 residues. The trim removed 4 bases at V and 7 bases at J, leaving 10 bases unmatched. CDR1 is SGHNT and CDR2 is YYREEE in the germline V gene (reference sequence). The chain's CDR3 is CASSAPDREGEAFF. CDR3 nucleotides: TGTGCCAGCAGCGCCCCCGACAGGGAAGGTGAAGCTTTCTTT.

This sequence joins TRBV5-1 and TRBJ1-2; no reliable D call. Germline V gene sequence: CDR1 SGHRS, CDR2 YFSETQ. The V end was cut by 4 bases, the J end by 8 bases, with 12 bases between. The CDR3 totals 12 residues. Here the CDR3 DNA reads TGCGCCAGCAGCCTAAATTCCGAGGGCTACACCTTC. It encodes CASSLNSEGYTF.

This chain connects TRBV4-3 to TRBJ1-1; 8 bases align to TRBD1. CDR1 and CDR2 (germline): LGHNA, YSLEER. The CDR3 sequence is 15 residues long. Unmatched junction bases numbered 0, after V lost 0 bases and J lost 0 bases. The DNA for the CDR3 is TGCGCCAGCAGCCAAGAGGGACAGGTGAACACTGAAGCTTTCTTT. Translated, it gives CASSQEGQVNTEAFF.